This T cell receptor beta chain was recorded in a study of T-cell reconstitution after alpha-beta-depleted transplantation in children. With V trimmed by 4 bases and J by 2 bases, 7 bases remained unmatched. From germline, CDR1 is SGDLS and CDR2 YYNGEE. This CDR3 has 16 amino acids. The library targeted TCRbeta and was prepared with unique molecular identifiers. MiXCR, run by TCRdb on the PCR reads, gives a single entry per CDR3 protein. Among some 600,000 distinct CDR3 sequences listed, roughly 15% were seen once. The chain employs TRBV9 and TRBJ2-2; TRBD1 agrees at 8 bases. The sequence was obtained from a human donor who donated a stem cell graft to a child with acute myeloid leukemia. This specimen was PBMCs from the stem cell graft donor, taken from the stem cell graft. The CDR3 here is CASSPSTGDNTGELFF. CDR3 bases: TGTGCCAGCAGCCCCTCGACAGGGGATAACACCGGGGAGCTGTTTTTT.